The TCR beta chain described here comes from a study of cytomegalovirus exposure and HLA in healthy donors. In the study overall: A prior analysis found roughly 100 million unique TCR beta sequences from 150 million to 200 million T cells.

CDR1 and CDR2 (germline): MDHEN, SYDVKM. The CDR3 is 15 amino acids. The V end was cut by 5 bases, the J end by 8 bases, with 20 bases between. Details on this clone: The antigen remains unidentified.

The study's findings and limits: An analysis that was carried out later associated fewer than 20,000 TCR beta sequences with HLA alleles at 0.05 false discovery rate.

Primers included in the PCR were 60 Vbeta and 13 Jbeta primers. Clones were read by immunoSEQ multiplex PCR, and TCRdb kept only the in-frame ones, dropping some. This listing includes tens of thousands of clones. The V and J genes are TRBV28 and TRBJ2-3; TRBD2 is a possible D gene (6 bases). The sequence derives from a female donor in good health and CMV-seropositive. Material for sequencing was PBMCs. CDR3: CASSPGASAAGTQYF. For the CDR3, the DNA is TGTGCCAGCAGTCCGGGCGCTAGCGCTGCCGGTACGCAGTATTTT.